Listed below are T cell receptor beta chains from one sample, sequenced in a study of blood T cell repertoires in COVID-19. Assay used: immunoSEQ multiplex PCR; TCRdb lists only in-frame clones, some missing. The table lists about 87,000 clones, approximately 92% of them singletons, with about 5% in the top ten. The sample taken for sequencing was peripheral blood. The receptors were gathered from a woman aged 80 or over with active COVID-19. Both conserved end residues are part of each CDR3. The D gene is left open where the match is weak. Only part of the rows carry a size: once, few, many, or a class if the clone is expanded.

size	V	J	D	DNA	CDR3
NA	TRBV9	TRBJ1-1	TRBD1	TGTGCCAGCAGCCCCTCCGGGACAGTCAACACTGAAGCTTTCTTT	CASSPSGTVNTEAFF
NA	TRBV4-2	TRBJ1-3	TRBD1	TGTGCCAGCAGCCCCCGGACAGGGGCCCAAGACTCTGGAAACACCATATATTTT	CASSPRTGAQDSGNTIYF
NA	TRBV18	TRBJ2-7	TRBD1	TGTGCCAGCTCAATCACGGGACAGTCTTACTACGAGCAGTACTTC	CASSITGQSYYEQYF
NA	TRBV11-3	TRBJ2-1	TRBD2	TGTGCCAGCAGCGCGGGACTAGTAAATGAGCAGTTCTTC	CASSAGLVNEQFF
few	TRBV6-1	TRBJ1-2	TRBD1	TGTGCCAGCAGTGACCCGGGACAGGACCTGAACTATGGCTACACCTTC	CASSDPGQDLNYGYTF
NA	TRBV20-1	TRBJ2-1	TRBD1	TGCAGTGCTAGTCACCGGACAGGGACCAATGAGCAGTTCTTC	CSASHRTGTNEQFF
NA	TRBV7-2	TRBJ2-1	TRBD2	TGTGCCAGCAGCTTAGAAGGGACTAGCGGGAGGAGTGAGCAGTTCTTC	CASSLEGTSGRSEQFF
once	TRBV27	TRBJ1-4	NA	TGTGCCAGCAGTTCCCTGGGGGGTAATGAAAAACTGTTTTTT	CASSSLGGNEKLFF
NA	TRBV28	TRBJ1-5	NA	TGTGCCAGCAGTTTATTACAGGGTGCCAATCAGCCCCAGCATTTT	CASSLLQGANQPQHF
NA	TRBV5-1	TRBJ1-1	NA	TGCGCCAGCACTCTACAGGGCCTGAATGTTGCTTTCTTT	CASTLQGLNVAFF
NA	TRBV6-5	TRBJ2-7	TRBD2	TGTGCCAGCTCTAGCGGGAGTGTGGGCGAGCAGTACTTC	CASSSGSVGEQYF
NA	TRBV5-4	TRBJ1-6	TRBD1	TGTGCCAGCAGCACCGGGACAGGGAGGTCACCCCTCCACTTT	CASSTGTGRSPLHF
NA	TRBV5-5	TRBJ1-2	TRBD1	TGTGCCAGCAGCTTTACAGGGGCGGATGGCTACACCTTC	CASSFTGADGYTF
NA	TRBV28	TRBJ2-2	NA	TGTGCCAGCAGGGAGATCGGGGAGCTGTTTTTT	CASREIGELFF
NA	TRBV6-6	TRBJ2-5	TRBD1	TGTGCCAGCAGTCTTCTGACAGGGTCGGAGACCCAGTACTTC	CASSLLTGSETQYF
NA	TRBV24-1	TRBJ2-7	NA	TGTGCCACCAGCCAAGGGCAGGGGAATTACGAGCAGTACTTC	CATSQGQGNYEQYF
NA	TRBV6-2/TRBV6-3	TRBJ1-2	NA	TGTGCCAGCAGTGTCAGGGGCAAACTCGGCTACACCTTC	CASSVRGKLGYTF
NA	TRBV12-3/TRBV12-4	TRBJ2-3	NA	TGTGCCAGCAGTCCCGAAGCGGCGGATACGCAGTATTTT	CASSPEAADTQYF
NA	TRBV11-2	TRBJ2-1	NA	TGTGCCAGCAGCTTAGTGGTCGGGCAGGGAGGGGGTGTTAGGAATGAGCAGTTCTTC	CASSLVVGQGGGVRNEQFF
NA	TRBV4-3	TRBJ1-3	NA	TGCGCCAGCAGCCGATCCTACAGCAACTCTGGAAACACCATATATTTT	CASSRSYSNSGNTIYF
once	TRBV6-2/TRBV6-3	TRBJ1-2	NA	TGTGCCAGCAGTTACTCGAGAGGGGGGGGCAGGTTCGACTATGGCTACACCTTC	CASSYSRGGGRFDYGYTF
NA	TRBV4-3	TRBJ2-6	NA	TGCGCCAGCAGCCAAGAGAGGGGGGGGGTCCTCTCTGGGGCCAACGTCCTGACTTTC	CASSQERGGVLSGANVLTF
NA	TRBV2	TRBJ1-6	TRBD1	TGTGCCAGCACGGCCAGGGGGCGTCAAAATTCACCCCTCCACTTT	CASTARGRQNSPLHF